Listed here are 5 T cell receptor beta chains from one sample, sequenced in a study of spatial heterogeneity in lung cancer. No antigen has been identified for these receptors. The study's findings and limits: For expanded intratumoral alpha and beta TCRs, counts tracked tumor mutation counts.

TCRdb re-analysed the 5' RACE reads in MiXCR, keeping a single row per CDR3 protein. This sample has about 11,000 distinct CDR3 sequences, with 9% to 14% found just once. Time point given: sample taken at primary tumor resection. The sample was lung tumor tissue, taken at surgery. The receptor source for this set is a female donor with early-stage non-small cell lung cancer.

This clonotype was found many times. The rearrangement uses TRBV3-1 and TRBJ1-3; D not certain. Trimming took off 4 bases at V and 4 bases at J, with 5 bases between the two ends. Germline V gene sequence: CDR1 LGHDT, CDR2 YNNKEL (reference sequence). This CDR3 is built from 12 residues. The CDR3 here is CASSRGGNTIYF. In DNA, the CDR3 is TGTGCCAGCAGCCGCGGAGGAAACACCATATATTTT.

This clonotype has just a few counts. The chain employs TRBV5-1 and TRBJ1-1; 11 bases map to TRBD1. CDR1 is SGHRS, CDR2 YFSETQ, per germline. The CDR3 is made up of 15 amino acids. The V segment lost 4 bases and the J segment 6 bases; nucleotides outside the gene matches: 8. CDR3 bases: TGCGCCAGCAGCCACGGACAGGGGGCGAGGGCTGAAGCTTTCTTT. Protein product: CASSHGQGARAEAFF.

The CDR3 DNA sequence: TGCAGTGCTAGGACTAGCGGGAGCGAGCAGTACTTC. Encoded protein: CSARTSGSEQYF. V is TRBV20-1 and J is TRBJ2-7; 12 nucleotides agree with TRBD2. After removal of 3 bases from V and 6 bases from J, the junction contained 0 bases not matched to a gene. The CDR3 runs 12 residues. Germline values: CDR1 DFQATT, CDR2 SNEGSKA (reference sequence).

This clonotype was found many times. The CDR3 bases are TGTGCCAGCAGTGATATCCTTGCCGGAAACACCATATATTTT. Encoded protein: CASSDILAGNTIYF. This chain uses TRBV6-1 with TRBJ1-3, with no clear D. Germline CDR1 is MNHNS and CDR2 is SASEGT. V was trimmed by 3 bases and J by 4 bases, leaving 10 bases between them. The CDR3 runs 14 residues.

This chain uses TRBV29-1 with TRBJ1-4; 7 bases are a match to TRBD1. Germline V lookup: CDR1 SQVTM, CDR2 ANQGSEA. Trimming at V came to 6 bases and at J to 7 bases, leaving 8 bases not matched to a gene. The CDR3 spans 13 residues. This chain's CDR3 is CSVQGERGEKLFF. Here the CDR3 DNA reads TGCAGCGTCCAGGGGGAGAGAGGTGAAAAACTGTTTTTT.